What follows are 28 T cell receptor beta chains derived from one specimen sequenced in a study of metastatic and nonmetastatic thyroid tumors. TCRdb called clones again from the PCR reads with MiXCR. The sample shows 30,000 to 45,000 clones, 28% of them seen only once. Ahead of thyroid surgery, no patient had received treatment of any kind. Sequencing was carried out using blood. These receptors came from a male donor with papillary thyroid cancer or a benign thyroid nodule (not recorded which). Some clones in this sample may be carry-over from other donors' samples.

This clone occurred many times. V is TRBV15 and J is TRBJ2-5; 11 bases are a match to TRBD1. V gave up 1 base and J gave up 4 bases; unmatched junction bases: 2. CDR3 length: 15 residues. Germline-derived CDR1 and CDR2 are LNHNV and YYDKDF (reference sequence). The CDR3 nucleotides read TGTGCCACCAGCAGAGGGACAGGGGGCGCAGAGACCCAGTACTTC. It is translated as CATSRGTGGAETQYF.

This chain joins TRBV5-1 and TRBJ1-2; D is ambiguous. The CDR3 has 14 residues. V dropped 0 bases and J dropped 2 bases, with 8 bases sitting between them. The V gene's germline CDR1 is SGHRS and CDR2 YFSETQ. Written as DNA, the CDR3 is TGCGCCAGCAGCTTGGCTCCCCAGAACTATGGCTACACCTTC. It specifies CASSLAPQNYGYTF.

This clone was picked up many times. The chain links TRBV18 to TRBJ1-6; D may be TRBD1 (5 bases). Germline assignment: CDR1 KGHSH and CDR2 LQKENI. This CDR3 has 14 residues. V was trimmed by 3 bases and J by 9 bases, leaving 12 bases between them. CDR3 loop: CASSPEGVLSPLHF. The CDR3 DNA reads TGTGCCAGCTCACCGGAAGGGGTTCTTTCACCCCTCCACTTT.

This clone was found a few times. A much larger clone lies one base from this, so it may be a read error. The chain combines TRBV29-1 with TRBJ2-3; TRBD2 matches at 9 bases. The CDR3 spans 17 residues. The V and J ends lost 4 bases and 2 bases, in that order; junction bases with no gene match: 13. Germline CDR1 and CDR2: SQVTM and ANQGSEA. CDR3 in DNA: TGCAGCGTTGTAAGCGATGGGCGGGAGGGCATCACAGATACGCAGTATTTT. This codes for CSVVSDGREGITDTQYF.

Only a few counts were recorded for this clone. V is TRBV27 and J is TRBJ1-1; no clear D gene. The CDR3 is 13 residues long. CDR1 is MNHEY and CDR2 is SMNVEV in the germline V gene (reference sequence). The V and J ends lost 1 base and 1 base respectively, with 4 bases between them. The CDR3 loop reads CASSLLENTEAFF. In DNA form, the CDR3 reads TGTGCCAGCAGTTTATTGGAGAACACTGAAGCTTTCTTT.

This clone was recorded a few times. The V call is TRBV27, the J call TRBJ1-2, with a possible D match to TRBD1 (6 bases). Germline CDR1 is MNHEY and CDR2 is SMNVEV (reference sequence). CDR3 length equals 15 residues. V was trimmed by 5 bases and J by 0 bases, leaving 13 bases between them. CDR3 in DNA: TGTGCCAGCAGTAGGACACAGGGACCTAACTATGGCTACACCTTC. Translating it yields CASSRTQGPNYGYTF.

This clone came up a few times. The chain links TRBV19 to TRBJ2-7; D call uncertain. From germline, CDR1 is LNHDA and CDR2 SQIVND (reference sequence). The germline V and J ends were trimmed by 2 bases and 0 bases, with 11 bases remaining between them. The CDR3 runs 15 residues. Here the CDR3 reads CASSISGKFSYEQYF. The CDR3 DNA reads as TGTGCCAGTAGTATATCCGGAAAATTCTCCTACGAGCAGTACTTC.

This clone was seen only a few times. The V and J genes are TRBV6-1 and TRBJ2-7; D not resolved. Germline V lookup: CDR1 MNHNS, CDR2 SASEGT. Between the trimmed V and J ends, which lost 5 bases and 3 bases, there was a span of 11 bases. This CDR3 comprises 13 residues. The CDR3 nucleotides read TGTGCCAGCAGTTTGCACAGCTACTACGAGCAGTACTTC. It is translated as CASSLHSYYEQYF.

This chain uses TRBV20-1 with TRBJ1-1; 9 positions match TRBD1. V gave up 6 bases and J gave up 2 bases; unmatched junction bases: 4. This CDR3 region has 13 residues. Germline loops: CDR1 DFQATT, CDR2 SNEGSKA (reference sequence). The CDR3 bases are TGCAGTGCGCCGGGACAGGGAAACACTGAAGCTTTCTTT. It codes for CSAPGQGNTEAFF.

The chain has TRBV11-1 and TRBJ2-3, with D unclear. The CDR3 totals 15 residues. Germline CDR1 is SGHAT and CDR2 is FQDESV (reference sequence). Trimming pared 1 base from V and 3 bases from J, leaving 11 bases between. The CDR3 nucleotides read TGTGCCAGCAGCTTAGGTAATGGATGGACAGATACGCAGTATTTT. Residues: CASSLGNGWTDTQYF.

The chain combines TRBV11-2 with TRBJ2-7, with D maybe TRBD2 (5 bases). This CDR3 is built from 12 residues. The germline V and J ends were trimmed by 0 bases and 12 bases, with 12 bases remaining between them. In germline, CDR1 is SGHAT, CDR2 FQNNGV. CDR3 sequence reads: CASSLDLVTRYF. CDR3 sequence (DNA): TGTGCCAGCAGCTTAGATCTAGTAACTAGGTACTTC.

Many counts were recorded for this clone. The chain recombines TRBV2 with TRBJ2-5; D remains unclear. The germline V and J ends were trimmed by 5 bases and 3 bases, with 7 bases remaining between them. The CDR3 extends over 12 amino acids. The germline V gene encodes CDR1 SNHLY and CDR2 FYNNEI. The CDR3 bases are TGTGCCAGCAGTTTCCTGGAAGAGACCCAGTACTTC. Translation: CASSFLEETQYF.

The V call is TRBV5-1, the J call TRBJ2-1; D is perhaps TRBD1 (6 bases). CDR1 and CDR2 (germline): SGHRS, YFSETQ. This CDR3 spans 13 amino acids. The germline V and J ends were trimmed by 2 bases and 6 bases, with 9 bases remaining between them. The chain's CDR3 is CASSFGTSNEQFF. CDR3 nucleotide sequence: TGCGCCAGCAGCTTCGGGACATCCAATGAGCAGTTCTTC.

The rearrangement joins TRBV25-1 to TRBJ2-7; D tentatively fits TRBD1 or TRBD2 (5 bases each). The V gene's germline CDR1 is MGHDK and CDR2 SYGVNS. This CDR3 spans 15 amino acids. The V gene lost 2 bases and the J gene lost 3 bases, with 14 bases spanning the gap. This chain's CDR3 is CASSEKRGRDYEQYF. DNA for the CDR3: TGTGCCAGCAGTGAAAAAAGGGGACGGGACTACGAGCAGTACTTC.

This clone qualifies as medium-sized (0.01 to 0.1%). This rearrangement joins TRBV5-1 to TRBJ1-1, with 10 bases lining up with TRBD1. The V gene's germline CDR1 is SGHRS and CDR2 YFSETQ. The CDR3 sequence is 16 residues long. V lost 3 bases to trimming and J lost 5 bases; unmatched junction nucleotides: 10. CDR3 region: CASSSDRGLGKTEAFF. In DNA, the CDR3 is TGCGCCAGCAGCTCAGACAGGGGGCTCGGGAAGACTGAAGCTTTCTTT.

This clone is medium-sized within its sample. The V and J genes are TRBV27 and TRBJ2-7; 9 bases align to TRBD2. Trimming cost V 3 bases and J 6 bases; bases outside gene matches: 6. The CDR3 is 14 residues long. Germline V gene data show CDR1 as MNHEY and CDR2 as SMNVEV (reference sequence). CDR3 in DNA: TGTGCCAGCAGTTTGACTAGCGGCTACCGCGAGCAGTACTTC. Translating it yields CASSLTSGYREQYF.

The V call is TRBV4-1, the J call TRBJ1-2; 7 positions match TRBD1. The CDR3 is made up of 14 amino acids. Germline V lookup: CDR1 MGHRA, CDR2 YSYEKL. With 1 base clipped from V and 4 bases from J, the junction kept 3 bases outside the gene matches. CDR3 bases: TGCGCCAGCAGCCAAGGAACAGGGGTCTATGGCTACACCTTC. Its protein product is CASSQGTGVYGYTF.

The chain combines TRBV4-1 with TRBJ1-4, with no clear D. This CDR3 is built from 13 residues. Deletions cut 2 bases from V and 8 bases from J, with 9 bases between. Germline CDR1 reads MGHRA; CDR2 reads YSYEKL. The CDR3 is CASSQLIGEKLFF. The DNA for the CDR3 is TGCGCCAGCAGCCAACTAATAGGAGAAAAACTGTTTTTT.

At least ten counts were recorded for this clone. The chain uses TRBV2 and TRBJ2-1; 12 bases fit TRBD2. Germline V gene data show CDR1 as SNHLY and CDR2 as FYNNEI. V gave up 3 bases and J gave up 9 bases; unmatched junction bases: 9. This CDR3 is 16 amino acids long. CDR3 sequence reads: CASSDDLAGGRGEQFF. The CDR3 region has the DNA TGTGCCAGCAGTGATGACCTAGCGGGAGGGCGTGGTGAGCAGTTCTTC. Together with reference TRBV2 and TRBJ2-1, the CDR3 gives the full variable domain: EPEVTQTPSHQVTQMGQEVILRCVPISNHLYFYWYRQILGQKVEFLVSFYNNEISEKSEIFDDQFSVERPDGSNFTLKIRSTKLEDSAMYFCASSDDLAGGRGEQFFGPGTRLTVL.

This clone has only a few counts. The chain uses TRBV6-2 or TRBV6-3 and TRBJ2-1, with D uncertain. CDR1 and CDR2 from the germline V gene are MNHEY and SVGEGT. Trimming pared 6 bases from V and 8 bases from J, leaving 11 bases between. This CDR3 has 12 amino acids. CDR3 sequence reads: CASSHQPYEQFF. The CDR3, as DNA: TGTGCCAGCAGCCACCAGCCTTATGAGCAGTTCTTC.

In DNA form, the CDR3 reads TGTGCCAGTAGTATCACAGGGGGCTATGGCTACACCTTC. This gives the protein CASSITGGYGYTF. The chain uses TRBV19 and TRBJ1-2; TRBD1 matches 8 bases. This CDR3 is 13 amino acids long. With V trimmed by 3 bases and J by 4 bases, 1 base remained unmatched. Germline CDR1 is LNHDA and CDR2 is SQIVND (reference sequence).

With regard to this clone: Mismatch with germline at one junction end may stem from a read error. This rearrangement joins TRBV11-2 to TRBJ2-7; TRBD2 is a possible D gene (6 bases). Germline CDR1 reads SGHAT; CDR2 reads FQNNGV. The CDR3 length is 16 residues. The DNA for the CDR3 is TGTGCTAGCAGCTTAAGTACGGGAGCCAGCTCCTACGAGCAGTACTTC. Translating it yields CASSLSTGASSYEQYF. The whole variable domain, remainder taken from reference TRBV11-2 and TRBJ2-7, is EAGVAQSPRYKIIEKRQSVAFWCNPISGHATLYWYQQILGQGPKLLIQFQNNGVVDDSQLPKDRFSAERLKGVDSTLKIQPAKLEDSAVYLCASSLSTGASSYEQYFGPGTRLTVT.

This chain uses TRBV18 with TRBJ2-7; no firm D call. The CDR3 consists of 13 residues. Per the germline V gene, CDR1 is KGHSH and CDR2 is LQKENI. Trimming removed 2 bases at V and 3 bases at J, with 8 bases between. The CDR3 nucleotides are TGTGCCAGCTCACCATCTCGAGGCTACGAGCAGTACTTC. Its translation is CASSPSRGYEQYF.

The gene calls are TRBV4-2 and TRBJ1-1; D gene uncertain. The V and J ends lost 3 bases and 1 base respectively, with 6 bases between them. CDR3 size: 13 residues. In germline, CDR1 is LGHNA, CDR2 YNFKEQ. The CDR3 spells CASSHRENTEAFF. CDR3 DNA sequence: TGTGCCAGCAGCCACCGAGAGAACACTGAAGCTTTCTTT.

This chain connects TRBV6-1 to TRBJ2-1, with 8 bases fitting TRBD1. The trim removed 9 bases at V and 4 bases at J, leaving 8 bases unmatched. The germline gives CDR1 MNHNS, CDR2 SASEGT. The CDR3 spans 14 residues. CDR3 amino acids: CASSRDRGYNEQFF. The CDR3 coding sequence is TGTGCCAGTTCCCGAGACAGGGGTTACAATGAGCAGTTCTTC.

The genes are TRBV6-1 and TRBJ1-5; D is unresolved. CDR1 is MNHNS, CDR2 SASEGT, per germline. The CDR3 runs to 12 residues. The V gene lost 7 bases and the J gene lost 4 bases, with 8 bases spanning the gap. The DNA for the CDR3 is TGTGCCAGCAACCTGAAAAATCAGCCCCAGCATTTT. Residues: CASNLKNQPQHF.

The chain carries TRBV5-6 and TRBJ2-1, with D unresolved. Trimming cost V 0 bases and J 13 bases, with 8 bases left between them. The CDR3 consists of 11 residues. Germline loops: CDR1 SGHDT, CDR2 YYEEEE. CDR3 sequence reads: CASSLARVQFF. DNA for the CDR3: TGTGCCAGCAGCTTGGCCCGGGTCCAGTTCTTC.

This clone counts as medium-sized. The chain has TRBV20-1 and TRBJ2-7, with D possibly matching TRBD1 (6 bases). The CDR3 has 13 residues. Germline CDR1 and CDR2: DFQATT and SNEGSKA (reference sequence). CDR3 residues: CSPKGPGDYEQYF. Written as DNA, the CDR3 is TGCAGCCCAAAGGGGCCAGGGGACTACGAGCAGTACTTC.